The present TCR beta chain was sequenced within a study of radiotherapy plus CTLA-4 blockade in lung cancer (dated by TCRdb to between 2017 and 2018). Describing the broader study: Objective responses occurred in 18% of enrolled patients, and around 30% achieved disease control. Results the study describes overall, beyond this receptor: Increased serum interferon-beta after radiation, together with early dynamic changes in blood T cell clones, were reported to be the strongest predictors of response. After treatment with radiotherapy and ipilimumab, TCR clones that originated in tumors expanded in peripheral blood.

The study evaluated CTLA-4 blockade (ipilimumab) given together with focal radiation therapy in patients who had chemo-refractory metastatic non-small-cell lung cancer. Sequences SQVTM (CDR1) and ANQGSEA (CDR2) are obtained from the germline V gene. The CDR3, from cysteine to phenylalanine, totals 13 residues. Solely the CDR3 DNA is kept, with 39 bases framed from the first base. Here V drops 6 bases and J drops 7 bases, and the junction holds 7 bases not matched to any gene. In the case of this clone: Its antigen specificity is not known. No per-base quality is available; no much larger clone lies one base away.

The method behind the library was the immunoSEQ multiplex PCR assay. TCRdb retrieved this table from immuneACCESS and kept in-frame rearrangements only. Not all clones are present; in checked studies, unresolved V genes account for under half, and no reason is known for the remainder. The sample includes tens of thousands of clones, with roughly four fifths observed a single time. About 0.79% of the sample belongs to the ten largest clones. The chain couples TRBV29-1 to TRBJ1-3; 9 central bases correspond to TRBD1. The sequence was collected from a human donor with non-small cell lung cancer who had stable disease on radiotherapy plus ipilimumab. The sample here was peripheral blood, taken from a patient treated with radiotherapy plus ipilimumab. The DNA sequence follows: TGCAGCGTGGGAACGGACAGGGGTAACACCATATATTTT. This gives the protein CSVGTDRGNTIYF.